The sequence of this T cell receptor (beta chain) was determined in a study of a mutant IDH1 vaccine in newly diagnosed glioma. The overall study: Treated patients had a mean age of about 40 years and a 62.5% male, approximately 38% female split. The earlier regimen, radiotherapy, temozolomide, or both, was most often both.

Whole-study results and caveats: Detectable vaccine-induced immune responses arose in about 93% of patients.

As for this clone: Its antigen is currently unknown.

Stated time point: baseline, week 1 (first vaccination visit). Sample treatment: pre-vaccination baseline after standard-of-care therapy. Donors' newly diagnosed IDH1-mutant WHO grade 3 or 4 astrocytomas lacked nuclear ATRX. This CDR3 is built from 16 residues. The ends lost 1 base at V and 0 bases at J; junction bases unmatched: 3. Germline V lookup: CDR1 SGHVS, CDR2 FNYEAQ. Data came from immunoSEQ multiplex PCR; TCRdb stores just in-frame clones and leaves some out. The table shows over 15,000 clones, with around 95% occurring only once. V is TRBV7-6 and J is TRBJ2-7, with 10 bases aligning to TRBD1. Here the sequenced sample was peripheral blood mononuclear cells (PBMCs), taken from a glioma patient treated with radiotherapy, temozolomide or both. The sequence came from a woman younger than 30 with glioma. Some clones in this sample may be carry-over from other donors' samples. The CDR3 nucleotides are TGTGCCAGCAGCTTAGGGGGACAGGGGCGCTCCTACGAGCAGTACTTC. Its protein product is CASSLGGQGRSYEQYF.